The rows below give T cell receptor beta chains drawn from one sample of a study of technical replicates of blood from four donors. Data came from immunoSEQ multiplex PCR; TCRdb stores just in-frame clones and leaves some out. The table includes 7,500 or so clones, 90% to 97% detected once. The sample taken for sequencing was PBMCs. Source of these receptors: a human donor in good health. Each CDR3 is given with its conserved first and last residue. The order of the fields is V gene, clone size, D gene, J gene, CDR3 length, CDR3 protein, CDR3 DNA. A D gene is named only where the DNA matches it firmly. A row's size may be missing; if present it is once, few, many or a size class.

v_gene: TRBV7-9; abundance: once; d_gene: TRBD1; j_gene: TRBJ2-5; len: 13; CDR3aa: CASSSAGGETQYF; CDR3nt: TGTGCCAGCAGCTCGGCAGGGGGCGAGACCCAGTACTTC
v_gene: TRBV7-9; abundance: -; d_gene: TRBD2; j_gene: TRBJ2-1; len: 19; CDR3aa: CASSLGLSTREVSGNEQFF; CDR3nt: TGTGCCAGCAGCTTAGGTTTAAGTACGCGGGAGGTTAGCGGGAATGAGCAGTTCTTC
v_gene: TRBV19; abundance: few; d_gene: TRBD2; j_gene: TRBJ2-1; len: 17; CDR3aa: CASSIASGGSGGNEQFF; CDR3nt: TGTGCCAGTAGTATAGCTAGCGGGGGCTCGGGAGGCAATGAGCAGTTCTTC
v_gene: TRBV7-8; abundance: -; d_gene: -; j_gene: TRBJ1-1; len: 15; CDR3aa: CASSLASQGNTEAFF; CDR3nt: TGTGCCAGCAGCTTAGCGTCCCAGGGGAACACTGAAGCTTTCTTT
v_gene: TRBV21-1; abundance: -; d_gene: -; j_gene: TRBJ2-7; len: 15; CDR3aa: CASSPPGETGGEQYF; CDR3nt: TGTGCCAGCAGCCCACCCGGGGAGACAGGGGGCGAGCAGTACTTC
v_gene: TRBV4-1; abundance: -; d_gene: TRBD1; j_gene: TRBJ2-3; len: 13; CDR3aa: CASSQSQGDTQYF; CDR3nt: TGCGCCAGCAGCCAATCACAGGGGGATACGCAGTATTTT
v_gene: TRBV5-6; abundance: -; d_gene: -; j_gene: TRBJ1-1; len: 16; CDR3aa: CASSLGVPGAGTEAFF; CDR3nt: TGTGCCAGCAGCTTGGGGGTTCCAGGGGCAGGGACTGAAGCTTTCTTT
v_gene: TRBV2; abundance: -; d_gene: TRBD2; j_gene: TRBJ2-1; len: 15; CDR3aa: CASRDDSGWDNEQFF; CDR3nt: TGTGCCAGCAGAGACGATAGCGGGTGGGACAATGAGCAGTTCTTC
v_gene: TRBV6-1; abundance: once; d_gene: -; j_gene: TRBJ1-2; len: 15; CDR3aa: CASSEAGAQHYGYTF; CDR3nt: TGTGCCAGCAGTGAAGCGGGGGCCCAGCACTATGGCTACACCTTC
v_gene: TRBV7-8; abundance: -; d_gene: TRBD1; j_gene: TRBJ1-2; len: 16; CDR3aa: CASSMSGTGAFGGYTF; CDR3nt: TGTGCCAGCAGCATGTCCGGGACAGGGGCCTTCGGTGGCTACACCTTC
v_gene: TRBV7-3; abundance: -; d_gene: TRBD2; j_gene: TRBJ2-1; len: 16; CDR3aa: CASSPPGTSGWNEQFF; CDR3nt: TGTGCCAGCAGCCCGCCCGGGACTAGCGGGTGGAATGAGCAGTTCTTC
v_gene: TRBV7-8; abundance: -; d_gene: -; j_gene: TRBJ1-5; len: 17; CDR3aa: CASSLGGQRYSNQPQHF; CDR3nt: TGTGCCAGCAGCTTAGGAGGACAGCGCTATAGCAATCAGCCCCAGCATTTT
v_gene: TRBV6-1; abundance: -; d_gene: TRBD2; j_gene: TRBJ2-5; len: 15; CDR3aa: CASSEGREGWETQYF; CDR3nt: TGTGCCAGCAGTGAGGGGCGGGAGGGCTGGGAGACCCAGTACTTC
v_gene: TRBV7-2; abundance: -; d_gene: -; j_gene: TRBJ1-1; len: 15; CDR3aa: CASSFRNSLNTEAFF; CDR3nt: TGTGCCAGCAGCTTCCGGAACAGCCTGAACACTGAAGCTTTCTTT
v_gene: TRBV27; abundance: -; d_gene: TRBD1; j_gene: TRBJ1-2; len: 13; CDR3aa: CASSLTTGDGYTF; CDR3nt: TGTGCCAGCAGTTTAACCACAGGGGATGGCTACACCTTC
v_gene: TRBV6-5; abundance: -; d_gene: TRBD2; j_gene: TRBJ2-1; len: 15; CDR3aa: CASSYGLADYNEQFF; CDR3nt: TGTGCCAGCAGTTACGGACTAGCGGACTACAATGAGCAGTTCTTC
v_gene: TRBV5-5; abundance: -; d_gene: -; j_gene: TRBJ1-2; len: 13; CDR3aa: CASSLNPREGYTF; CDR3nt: TGTGCCAGCAGCTTAAACCCCAGGGAAGGCTACACCTTC
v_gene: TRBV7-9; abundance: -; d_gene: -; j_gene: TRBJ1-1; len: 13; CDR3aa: CASSLAPGGKAFF; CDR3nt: TGTGCCAGCAGCTTAGCTCCCGGAGGGAAAGCTTTCTTT
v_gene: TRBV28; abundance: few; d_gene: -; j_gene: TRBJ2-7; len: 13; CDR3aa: CASTSTGTREQYF; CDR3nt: TGTGCCAGCACCTCGACAGGTACGAGGGAGCAGTACTTC
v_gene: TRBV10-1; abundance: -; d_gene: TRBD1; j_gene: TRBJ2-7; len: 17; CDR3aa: CASSAQVGGQGSYEQYF; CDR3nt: TGCGCCAGCAGCGCTCAGGTAGGAGGACAGGGCTCCTACGAGCAGTACTTC
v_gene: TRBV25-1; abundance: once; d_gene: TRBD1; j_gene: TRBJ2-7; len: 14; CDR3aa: CASSEGTGRSEQYF; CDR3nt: TGTGCCAGCAGTGAAGGGACAGGACGGAGCGAGCAGTACTTC
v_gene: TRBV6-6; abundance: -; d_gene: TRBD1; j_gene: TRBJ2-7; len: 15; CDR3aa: CASSYKGQGAYEQYF; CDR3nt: TGTGCCAGCAGTTATAAAGGACAGGGGGCCTACGAGCAGTACTTC
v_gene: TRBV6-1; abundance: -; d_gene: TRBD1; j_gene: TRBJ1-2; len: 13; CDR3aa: CASSVTGARGYTF; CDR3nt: TGTGCCAGCAGTGTAACAGGGGCTCGTGGCTACACCTTC
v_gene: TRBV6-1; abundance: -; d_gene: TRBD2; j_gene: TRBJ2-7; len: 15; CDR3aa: CASSEGPSGAYEQYF; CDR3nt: TGTGCCAGCAGTGAAGGCCCTAGCGGGGCCTACGAGCAGTACTTC
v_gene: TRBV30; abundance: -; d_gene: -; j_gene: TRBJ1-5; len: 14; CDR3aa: CAWSTAGGNQPQHF; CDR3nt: TGTGCCTGGAGTACGGCAGGGGGCAATCAGCCCCAGCATTTT
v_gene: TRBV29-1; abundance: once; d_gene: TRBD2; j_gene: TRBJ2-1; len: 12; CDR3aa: CSVVIAGGEQFF; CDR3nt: TGCAGCGTTGTGATAGCGGGAGGTGAGCAGTTCTTC
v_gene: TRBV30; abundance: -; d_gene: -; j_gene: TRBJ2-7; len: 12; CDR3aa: CAWSKDRDEQYF; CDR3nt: TGTGCCTGGAGTAAGGACAGAGACGAGCAGTACTTC
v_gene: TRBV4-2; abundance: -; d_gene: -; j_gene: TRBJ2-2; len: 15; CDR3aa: CASSQGGRGAGELFF; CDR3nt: TGTGCCAGCAGCCAAGGGGGCAGGGGAGCCGGGGAGCTGTTTTTT
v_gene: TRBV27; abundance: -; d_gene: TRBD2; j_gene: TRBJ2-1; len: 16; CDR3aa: CASSLSSGRPYNEQFF; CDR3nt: TGTGCCAGCAGTTTATCTAGCGGGAGACCCTACAATGAGCAGTTCTTC
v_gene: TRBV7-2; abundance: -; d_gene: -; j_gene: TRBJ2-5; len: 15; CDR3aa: CASSLFVQSGETQYF; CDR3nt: TGTGCCAGCAGCTTATTTGTCCAGTCGGGGGAGACCCAGTACTTC
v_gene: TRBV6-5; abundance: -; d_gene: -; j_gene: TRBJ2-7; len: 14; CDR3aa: CASTPSSGTYEQYF; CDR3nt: TGTGCCAGCACCCCATCTTCGGGGACCTACGAGCAGTACTTC
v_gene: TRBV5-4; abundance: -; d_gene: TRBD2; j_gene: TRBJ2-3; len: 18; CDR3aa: CASTPGLAGQRSTDTQYF; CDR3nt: TGTGCCAGTACGCCGGGACTAGCGGGACAACGTAGCACAGATACGCAGTATTTT
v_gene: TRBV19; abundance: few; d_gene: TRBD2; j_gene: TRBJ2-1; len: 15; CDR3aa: CASSKLAGSYNEQFF; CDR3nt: TGTGCCAGTAGTAAACTAGCGGGCTCCTACAATGAGCAGTTCTTC
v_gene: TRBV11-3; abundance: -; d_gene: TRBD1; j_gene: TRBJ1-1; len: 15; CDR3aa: CASSLGTGENTEAFF; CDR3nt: TGTGCCAGCAGCCTTGGGACAGGGGAGAACACTGAAGCTTTCTTT
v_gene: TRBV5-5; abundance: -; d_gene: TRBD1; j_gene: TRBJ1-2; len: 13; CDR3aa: CASSPDRDYGYTF; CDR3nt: TGTGCCAGCAGCCCGGACAGGGACTATGGCTACACCTTC
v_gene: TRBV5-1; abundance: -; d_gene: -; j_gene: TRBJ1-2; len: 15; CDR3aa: CASSLGTVANYGYTF; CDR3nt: TGCGCCAGCAGCTTGGGGACAGTCGCTAACTATGGCTACACCTTC
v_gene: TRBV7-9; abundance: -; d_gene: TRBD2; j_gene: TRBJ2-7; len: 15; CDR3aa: CASSLGVTSLYEQYF; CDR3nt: TGTGCCAGCAGCTTAGGAGTGACTAGCCTCTACGAGCAGTACTTC
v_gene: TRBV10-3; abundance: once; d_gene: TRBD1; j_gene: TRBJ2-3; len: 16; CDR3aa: CAISERKGQGGDTQYF; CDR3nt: TGTGCCATCAGTGAACGAAAAGGACAGGGTGGAGATACGCAGTATTTT
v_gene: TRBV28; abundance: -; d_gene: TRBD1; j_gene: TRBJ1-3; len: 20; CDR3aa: CASSLRQGRRVGPAGNTIYF; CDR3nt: TGTGCCAGCAGTTTAAGACAGGGGAGGAGAGTGGGCCCCGCAGGAAACACCATATATTTT
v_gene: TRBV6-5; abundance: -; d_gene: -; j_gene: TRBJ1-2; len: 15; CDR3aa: CASSYSAGANYGYTF; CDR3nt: TGTGCCAGCAGTTATTCGGCGGGAGCTAACTATGGCTACACCTTC
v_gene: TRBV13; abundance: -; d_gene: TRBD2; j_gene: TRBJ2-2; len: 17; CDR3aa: CASSLGGLAGDTGELFF; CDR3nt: TGTGCCAGCAGCTTAGGCGGCCTAGCGGGAGACACCGGGGAGCTGTTTTTT
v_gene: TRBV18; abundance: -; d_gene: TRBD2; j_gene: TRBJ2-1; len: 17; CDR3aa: CASSPAGLAGGLNEQFF; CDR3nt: TGTGCCAGCTCTCCCGCTGGACTAGCGGGAGGGCTAAATGAGCAGTTCTTC
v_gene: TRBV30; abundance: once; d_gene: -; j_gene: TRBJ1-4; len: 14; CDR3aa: CAWSKAGTNEKLFF; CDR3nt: TGTGCCTGGAGTAAGGCAGGGACTAATGAAAAACTGTTTTTT
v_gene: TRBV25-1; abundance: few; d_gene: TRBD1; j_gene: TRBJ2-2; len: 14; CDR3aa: CASSEDRDTGELFF; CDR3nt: TGTGCCAGCAGTGAGGACAGGGACACCGGGGAGCTGTTTTTT
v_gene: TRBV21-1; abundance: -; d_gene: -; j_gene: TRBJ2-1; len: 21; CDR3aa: CASSKENSGNSCWGGYNEQFF; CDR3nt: TGTGCCAGCAGCAAAGAGAATAGCGGGAACTCTTGCTGGGGGGGGTACAATGAGCAGTTCTTC
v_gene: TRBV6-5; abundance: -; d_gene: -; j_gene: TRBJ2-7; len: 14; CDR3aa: CASRPGANGDEQYF; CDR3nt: TGTGCCAGCAGGCCGGGAGCCAATGGCGACGAGCAGTACTTC
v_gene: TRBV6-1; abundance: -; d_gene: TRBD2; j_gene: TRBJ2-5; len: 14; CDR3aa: CASNGASGSGTQYF; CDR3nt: TGTGCCAGCAACGGGGCTAGCGGGAGTGGGACCCAGTACTTC
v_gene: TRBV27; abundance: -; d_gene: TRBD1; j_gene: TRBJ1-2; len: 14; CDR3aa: CASSLWGTGEGYTF; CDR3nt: TGTGCCAGCAGTTTATGGGGGACAGGGGAAGGCTACACCTTC
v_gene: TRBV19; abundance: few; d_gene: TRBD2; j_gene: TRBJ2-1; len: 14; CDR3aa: CASNGGRAHNEQFF; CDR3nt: TGTGCCAGTAATGGCGGGAGAGCTCACAATGAGCAGTTCTTC
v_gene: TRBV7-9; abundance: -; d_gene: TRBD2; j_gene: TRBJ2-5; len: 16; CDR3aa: CASSLYLAGGLETQYF; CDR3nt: TGTGCCAGCAGCTTATACCTAGCGGGAGGGCTAGAGACCCAGTACTTC
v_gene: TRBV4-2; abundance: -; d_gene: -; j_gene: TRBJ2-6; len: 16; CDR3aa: CASSQDQGSGANVLTF; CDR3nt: TGTGCCAGCAGCCAAGATCAGGGCTCTGGGGCCAACGTCCTGACTTTC
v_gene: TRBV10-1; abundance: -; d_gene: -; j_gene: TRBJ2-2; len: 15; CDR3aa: CASSENSRDTGELFF; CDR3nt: TGCGCCAGCAGTGAAAACAGCAGGGACACCGGGGAGCTGTTTTTT